Below are 28 T cell receptor beta chains sequenced from a single sample in a study of cytomegalovirus exposure and HLA in healthy donors. Use of 60 Vbeta and 13 Jbeta primers characterized the PCR. The data were produced by immunoSEQ multiplex PCR, yet TCRdb's version contains in-frame clones alone and is incomplete. The profile shows nearly 110,000 clones, under 85% of them singletons. The sequenced sample consisted of PBMCs. The origin of the receptors is a male donor in good health and CMV-seronegative.

In its sample, this clone was seen a few times. The gene calls are TRBV4-2 and TRBJ1-1, with TRBD1 as a possible D gene (5 bases). Germline loops: CDR1 LGHNA, CDR2 YNFKEQ. Trimming shortened V by 0 bases and J by 2 bases, and 13 bases separated the two germline ends. This CDR3 comprises 16 residues. The DNA of the CDR3 is TGTGCCAGCAGCCAAGATTGGGAGGGGTCAAACACTGAAGCTTTCTTT. Protein product: CASSQDWEGSNTEAFF.

The chain has TRBV10-2 and TRBJ2-5; TRBD1 aligns across 7 bases. In germline, CDR1 is WSHSY, CDR2 SAAADI. This CDR3 is built from 13 residues. The V and J ends lost 6 bases and 2 bases, in that order; junction bases with no gene match: 3. CDR3 in DNA: TGCGCCAGCAGGACAGGGAGACAAGAGACCCAGTACTTC. Its protein is CASRTGRQETQYF.

This clone turned up a few times. This chain links TRBV10-1 with TRBJ1-3; 8 bases agree with TRBD1. V shed 2 bases, J shed 1 base, and the junction held 4 bases outside the gene matches. The CDR3 length is 16 residues. CDR1 and CDR2 (germline): WNHNN, SYGVQD (reference sequence). The CDR3 sequence is CASSEGTGHSGNTIYF. CDR3 in DNA: TGCGCCAGCAGTGAGGGGACAGGCCATTCTGGAAACACCATATATTTT.

V is TRBV6-5 and J is TRBJ2-1; TRBD2 agrees at 7 bases. Germline values: CDR1 MNHEY, CDR2 SVGAGI. The V gene end was trimmed by 2 bases and the J gene end by 4 bases; junction bases not matched to a gene: 5. The CDR3 extends over 15 amino acids. The chain's CDR3 is CASSYRPSGYNEQFF. DNA of the CDR3: TGTGCCAGCAGTTACCGCCCTAGCGGATACAATGAGCAGTTCTTC.

The V gene is TRBV9, the J gene TRBJ1-1, with a weak D call TRBD1 (6 bases). Trimming cost V 5 bases and J 5 bases, with 16 bases left between them. The germline gives CDR1 SGDLS, CDR2 YYNGEE. The CDR3 covers 14 residues. The CDR3 coding sequence is TGTGCCAGCAGTGAGACAGGCCCGGGGACTGAAGCTTTCTTT. Translated, it gives CASSETGPGTEAFF.

J is TRBJ2-7 and V is TRBV10-3, with D possibly matching TRBD1 (5 bases). Germline V lookup: CDR1 ENHRY, CDR2 SYGVKD. The CDR3 runs 13 residues. V shed 7 bases and J shed 3 bases, with 13 bases lying between them. CDR3 DNA sequence: TGTGCCATCACCTACGATGACAGCTACGAGCAGTACTTC. Its translation is CAITYDDSYEQYF.

This clone was seen a single time. The rearrangement joins TRBV4-2 to TRBJ2-1; a possible D gene is TRBD2 (6 bases). Germline CDR1 is LGHNA and CDR2 is YNFKEQ. The CDR3 has 16 residues. Trimming stripped 0 bases from V and 4 bases from J, with 13 bases between. The CDR3 protein is CASSQDRAAGYNEQFF. Written as DNA, the CDR3 is TGTGCCAGCAGCCAAGATAGGGCGGCGGGGTACAATGAGCAGTTCTTC.

The chain links TRBV7-9 to TRBJ2-7; 15 nucleotides agree with TRBD2. V was pared by 4 bases and J by 2 bases, with 3 bases of the junction left unmatched. The CDR3 runs 16 residues. CDR1 and CDR2 (germline): SEHNR, FQNEAQ (reference sequence). CDR3 sequence: CASSSWTSGRAYEQYF. The DNA for the CDR3 is TGTGCCAGCAGCTCCTGGACTAGCGGGAGGGCCTACGAGCAGTACTTC.

The chain recombines TRBV4-1 with TRBJ1-1; 7 nucleotides line up with TRBD1. This CDR3 region has 15 residues. Germline lookup yields CDR1 MGHRA and CDR2 YSYEKL. V was clipped by 1 base and J by 5 bases; unmatched bases: 7. The CDR3 reads CASSQGIQGWTEAFF. In DNA form, the CDR3 reads TGCGCCAGCAGCCAAGGCATACAGGGGTGGACTGAAGCTTTCTTT.

This clone occurred a few times. This chain joins TRBV4-1 and TRBJ2-7; possible D gene TRBD1, 6 bases. Germline V gene data show CDR1 as MGHRA and CDR2 as YSYEKL. V lost 0 bases to trimming and J lost 3 bases, with 12 bases between them. The CDR3 contains 15 residues. CDR3 loop: CASSQEGAWNYEQYF. The DNA for the CDR3 is TGCGCCAGCAGCCAAGAGGGGGCCTGGAACTACGAGCAGTACTTC.

The V call is TRBV6-9, the J call TRBJ1-2, with a possible D match to TRBD1 (6 bases). The CDR3 has 17 amino acids. Germline V CDR1 and CDR2: MNHGY, SVAAGI. V gave up 5 bases and J gave up 8 bases, with 27 bases separating them. CDR3 region: CASSNRTREQGFYGYTF. CDR3 sequence (DNA): TGTGCCAGCAGTAATCGGACCCGGGAACAGGGCTTCTACGGCTACACCTTC.

The rearrangement uses TRBV6-6 and TRBJ1-5; D not resolved. V was cut by 8 bases and J by 12 bases, with 20 bases left in between. This CDR3 has 13 amino acids. Per the germline V gene, CDR1 is MNHNY and CDR2 is SVGAGI (reference sequence). Here the CDR3 reads CASHPKGLGLQHF. The DNA for the CDR3 is TGTGCCAGCCACCCTAAAGGACTAGGTCTCCAGCATTTT.

This clone was seen a few times. This chain links TRBV5-8 with TRBJ2-7; TRBD1 might be the D (6 bases). Germline V gene lookup returns CDR1 SGHTS and CDR2 YDEGEE. The V end lost 1 base, the J end lost 0 bases, and 8 bases lay between the germline ends. This CDR3 has 14 amino acids. DNA of the CDR3: TGTGCCAGCAGCTTGACAGGGATCTCCTACGAGCAGTACTTC. Translating gives CASSLTGISYEQYF.

V and J are TRBV7-8 and TRBJ1-5; perhaps TRBD1 as D (5 bases). CDR1 and CDR2 (germline): SGHVS, FQNEAQ. The CDR3 extends over 15 amino acids. Trimming removed 1 base at V and 4 bases at J, with 11 bases between. CDR3 protein: CASSLGAGRNQPQHF. The DNA for the CDR3 is TGTGCCAGCAGCTTAGGGGCAGGGAGGAATCAGCCCCAGCATTTT.

The rearrangement uses TRBV6-5 and TRBJ2-3; D is possibly TRBD2 (6 bases). The CDR3 spans 14 residues. Germline V gene data show CDR1 as MNHEY and CDR2 as SVGAGI. The V end was cut by 6 bases, the J end by 2 bases, with 12 bases between. CDR3 region: CASRIGEVTDTQYF. CDR3 coding DNA: TGTGCCAGCAGAATTGGGGAGGTCACAGATACGCAGTATTTT.

The chain combines TRBV7-7 with TRBJ2-1; 10 nucleotides align to TRBD1. The V gene's germline CDR1 is SSHAT and CDR2 FNYEAQ (reference sequence). The trim removed 5 bases at V and 4 bases at J, leaving 8 bases unmatched. The CDR3 covers 16 residues. The CDR3 reads CASSTGPGQGYNEQFF. CDR3 DNA sequence: TGTGCCAGCAGCACGGGGCCGGGACAGGGGTACAATGAGCAGTTCTTC.

This chain links TRBV28 with TRBJ1-2, with D possibly being TRBD1 (5 bases). CDR1 and CDR2 from the germline V gene are MDHEN and SYDVKM. This CDR3 spans 14 amino acids. V was cut by 7 bases and J by 5 bases, with 17 bases left in between. The CDR3 nucleotides are TGTGCCAGCATCAATGTGGGGCTTGGGTATGGCTACACCTTC. It is translated as CASINVGLGYGYTF.

This chain uses TRBV18 with TRBJ1-1; D uncertain. The V end was cut by 3 bases, the J end by 1 base, with 12 bases between. This CDR3 contains 15 residues. Germline loops: CDR1 KGHSH, CDR2 LQKENI. The CDR3 here is CASSPRLTENTEAFF. The CDR3 nucleotides are TGTGCCAGCTCACCCCGGCTTACAGAGAACACTGAAGCTTTCTTT.

The chain carries TRBV4-1 and TRBJ1-5, with 9 bases lining up with TRBD1. Germline trimming cut 2 bases from V and 2 bases from J; bases unmatched to any gene: 7. This CDR3 spans 17 amino acids. Germline CDR1 MGHRA, CDR2 YSYEKL. CDR3 amino acids: CASSQTGTGLGNQPQHF. Here the CDR3 DNA reads TGCGCCAGCAGCCAAACCGGGACAGGGTTGGGCAATCAGCCCCAGCATTTT.

This clone appeared a few times. This chain links TRBV6-1 with TRBJ2-1; perhaps TRBD2 as D (5 bases). The CDR3 is 12 residues long. CDR1 and CDR2 from the germline V gene are MNHNS and SASEGT. The V gene lost 10 bases and the J gene lost 1 base, with 8 bases spanning the gap. The CDR3 coding sequence is TGTGCCACCGGACTGTCCTACAATGAGCAGTTCTTC. Protein: CATGLSYNEQFF.

J is TRBJ2-7 and V is TRBV11-2, with 7 bases matching TRBD1. Germline CDR1 is SGHAT and CDR2 is FQNNGV. The CDR3 sequence is 13 residues long. With 6 bases clipped from V and 2 bases from J, the junction kept 4 bases outside the gene matches. CDR3 in DNA: TGTGCCAGCAGGACACAGGGGACCTACGAGCAGTACTTC. It yields the protein CASRTQGTYEQYF. Using reference TRBV11-2 and TRBJ2-7 for the parts outside the CDR3, the full variable domain is EAGVAQSPRYKIIEKRQSVAFWCNPISGHATLYWYQQILGQGPKLLIQFQNNGVVDDSQLPKDRFSAERLKGVDSTLKIQPAKLEDSAVYLCASRTQGTYEQYFGPGTRLTVT.

Here the CDR3 reads CASSQVRGGRNQETQYF. In DNA, the CDR3 is TGCGCCAGCAGCCAAGTCAGGGGAGGGCGAAATCAAGAGACCCAGTACTTC. The V gene is TRBV4-1, the J gene TRBJ2-5; weak D call: TRBD2 (7 bases). The V and J ends lost 1 base and 2 bases respectively, with 17 bases between them. The germline V gene encodes CDR1 MGHRA and CDR2 YSYEKL. The CDR3 has 17 amino acids.

V and J are TRBV7-8 and TRBJ1-1, with TRBD1 identical over 7 bases. The CDR3 length is 18 residues. Germline V gene lookup returns CDR1 SGHVS and CDR2 FQNEAQ. V shed 5 bases and J 0 bases; nucleotides not matched to a gene: 15. CDR3 sequence reads: CASSPLRGQSLMNTEAFF. The CDR3 coding sequence is TGTGCCAGCAGCCCGCTTCGGGGACAGAGCCTCATGAACACTGAAGCTTTCTTT. Together with reference TRBV7-8 and TRBJ1-1, the CDR3 gives the full variable domain: GAGVSQSPRYKVAKRGQDVALRCDPISGHVSLFWYQQALGQGPEFLTYFQNEAQLDKSGLPSDRFFAERPEGSVSTLKIQRTQQEDSAVYLCASSPLRGQSLMNTEAFFGQGTRLTVV.

The V call is TRBV7-3, the J call TRBJ2-2; TRBD2 might be the D (6 bases). This CDR3 spans 15 amino acids. Germline V gene data show CDR1 as SGHTA and CDR2 as FQGTGA. Trimming cost V 5 bases and J 4 bases, with 14 bases left between them. Here the CDR3 DNA reads TGTGCCAGCAGCAAAAGACTAGAGGCCACCGGGGAGCTGTTTTTT. Translating gives CASSKRLEATGELFF.

The chain is built from TRBV6-1 and TRBJ2-5, with 11 nucleotides matching TRBD2. The end of the DNA is better explained by TRBJ2-7, so the J call may be wrong. CDR1 and CDR2 from the germline V gene are MNHNS and SASEGT. The CDR3 sequence is 13 residues long. CDR3 protein: CASKGTSGYEQYF. In DNA, the CDR3 is TGTGCCAGCAAAGGGACTAGCGGCTACGAGCAGTACTTC.

The chain couples TRBV4-1 to TRBJ2-3, with 9 bases lining up with TRBD2. The V gene's germline CDR1 is MGHRA and CDR2 YSYEKL. Trimming cost V 3 bases and J 4 bases; bases outside gene matches: 8. The length of the CDR3 is 16 residues. The CDR3 protein is CASSHRLAETPDTQYF. DNA for the CDR3: TGCGCCAGCAGCCATCGACTAGCGGAGACCCCAGATACGCAGTATTTT.

The chain joins TRBV18 to TRBJ2-5; 9 nucleotides line up with TRBD2. CDR1 and CDR2 (germline): KGHSH, LQKENI. This CDR3 contains 16 residues. J lost 1 base, V lost 1 base, and 4 bases had no gene match. As DNA, the CDR3 is TGTGCCAGCTCACCACAGAGACTAGCGGCCCAAGAGACCCAGTACTTC. It specifies CASSPQRLAAQETQYF.

The sample holds a few counts of this clone. The rearrangement links TRBV6-1 to TRBJ2-7; 8 bases fit TRBD2. The trim removed 10 bases at V and 7 bases at J, leaving 15 bases unmatched. The CDR3 sequence is 14 residues long. CDR1 is MNHNS, CDR2 SASEGT, per germline. In DNA form, the CDR3 reads TGTGCCACCCCGTCGCGGGCGGGAGGAGGGGAGCAGTACTTC. Encoded protein: CATPSRAGGGEQYF.